Below, 21 T cell receptor beta chains from the same sample are listed, as sequenced in a study of post-analysis software for immune sequencing data. Findings of the study overall: Relative to controls, patients had about five TRBV segments at higher frequency, with TRBV5-6, TRBV5-1 and TRBV20-1 among these.

Which antigens these TCRs recognize remains unknown. The authors incorporated unique molecular identifiers into the TCR beta cDNA libraries. TCRdb independently ran MiXCR on the PCR reads; one entry per CDR3 protein. The table records fewer than 850,000 distinct CDR3 sequences, 30% of them present only once. The sample taken for sequencing was blood. These receptors all come from a girl between 10 and 17 years old with multiple sclerosis.

In this sample, this clonotype turned up a few times. The chain joins TRBV7-9 to TRBJ2-1; D remains ambiguous. The CDR3 contains 16 residues. The germline V gene encodes CDR1 SEHNR and CDR2 FQNEAQ (reference sequence). The germline V and J ends were trimmed by 3 bases and 0 bases, with 12 bases remaining between them. CDR3 sequence reads: CASSFGQLSSYNEQFF. CDR3 DNA sequence: TGTGCCAGCAGCTTTGGGCAGTTGAGCTCCTACAATGAGCAGTTCTTC.

The rearrangement joins TRBV27 to TRBJ2-3, with D possibly TRBD1 on 5 matching bases. Germline V lookup: CDR1 MNHEY, CDR2 SMNVEV (reference sequence). The length of the CDR3 is 13 residues. V dropped 8 bases and J dropped 5 bases, with 14 bases sitting between them. The CDR3 region is CASGWAGLDTQYF. CDR3 sequence (DNA): TGTGCCAGCGGTTGGGCAGGGCTAGATACGCAGTATTTT.

About this clonotype itself: One end of the junction is discordant with germline, which a read error may explain. V usage is TRBV20-1 and J usage is TRBJ2-1, with 9 bases identical to TRBD1. CDR1 and CDR2 from the germline V gene are DFQATT and SNEGSKA (reference sequence). This CDR3 has 15 amino acids. The CDR3: CSVREAGTGPYEQFF. The CDR3 bases are TGCAGTGTTAGAGAAGCCGGGACAGGGCCCTATGAGCAGTTCTTC.

On this clonotype: A single base separates this from a much larger clone, so it may be a read error. The chain carries TRBV29-1 and TRBJ1-1, with a weak D call TRBD1 (5 bases). CDR1 is SQVTM, CDR2 ANQGSEA, per germline. This CDR3 comprises 14 residues. With 6 bases removed from V and 4 bases from J, the gap between germline ends came to 18 bases. The CDR3 nucleotides are TGCAGCGTCATAGAGGCAGGGAAGAGCACTGAAGCTTTCTTT. Translation gives CSVIEAGKSTEAFF.

The chain combines TRBV28 with TRBJ2-4; 7 bases align to TRBD2. The germline V gene encodes CDR1 MDHEN and CDR2 SYDVKM. V gave up 6 bases and J gave up 3 bases; unmatched junction bases: 8. This CDR3 spans 15 amino acids. CDR3 sequence (DNA): TGTGCCAGCAGAATCGGGACGGGGGGCAAAAACATTCAGTACTTC. It translates to CASRIGTGGKNIQYF.

With regard to this clonotype: A junction end diverges from the germline sequence, so it may reflect a read error. The chain is built from TRBV7-2 and TRBJ2-5; TRBD2 agrees at 12 bases. The CDR3 is 17 residues long. CDR1 and CDR2 (germline): SGHTA, FQGNSA. DNA of the CDR3: TGTGCCGGCAGCTTAAGGCTGCTAGCGGGGGGGATTGAGACCCAGTACTTC. Translated: CAGSLRLLAGGIETQYF.

The chain uses TRBV4-1 and TRBJ2-3; D uncertain. With 1 base removed from V and 1 base from J, the gap between germline ends came to 9 bases. The CDR3 extends over 15 amino acids. CDR1 is MGHRA, CDR2 YSYEKL, per germline. This CDR3 is CASSQVASGTDTQYF. DNA for the CDR3: TGCGCCAGCAGCCAAGTAGCCTCTGGCACAGATACGCAGTATTTT.

Regarding this clonotype: Relative to the germline gene, one junction end is altered; a read error may explain this. The V gene is TRBV28, the J gene TRBJ2-6; maybe TRBD1 (5 bases). This CDR3 region has 13 residues. CDR1 and CDR2 (germline): MDHEN, SYDVKM. CDR3 in DNA: TGTGCCAGCATAGGCTCTGGGGCCAACGTCCTGGCTTTC. Its translation is CASIGSGANVLAF.

J is TRBJ2-1 and V is TRBV6-6, with TRBD2 matching over 8 bases. The V gene end was trimmed by 4 bases and the J gene end by 2 bases; junction bases not matched to a gene: 7. The CDR3 spans 16 residues. The germline gives CDR1 MNHNY, CDR2 SVGAGI (reference sequence). CDR3 protein: CASSWAGRGAYNEQFF. The DNA of the CDR3 is TGTGCCAGCAGTTGGGCGGGGCGGGGGGCCTACAATGAGCAGTTCTTC.

This clonotype was counted only a few times. The chain joins TRBV9 to TRBJ1-2; tentatively, D is TRBD1 (5 bases). From germline, CDR1 is SGDLS and CDR2 YYNGEE. The CDR3 is 14 residues long. V lost 0 bases, J lost 2 bases, and 8 bases lay in between. CDR3 in DNA: TGTGCCAGCAGCGTAGCGTGGGGGAACTATGGCTACACCTTC. As protein: CASSVAWGNYGYTF.

This chain links TRBV5-1 with TRBJ1-1; D perhaps matches TRBD1 (6 bases). The CDR3 has 14 amino acids. V was cut by 7 bases and J by 5 bases, with 18 bases left in between. Germline loops: CDR1 SGHRS, CDR2 YFSETQ. The CDR3 nucleotides are TGCGCCAGCGGCAAAGTTCAGGGGAGGACTGAAGCTTTCTTT. It translates to CASGKVQGRTEAFF.

The chain recombines TRBV5-1 with TRBJ2-5; no clear D gene. The germline V gene has CDR1 SGHRS and CDR2 YFSETQ. V gave up 2 bases and J gave up 9 bases, with 14 bases separating them. The CDR3 sequence is 13 residues long. The CDR3 nucleotides are TGCGCCAGCAGCTTCTCCCCCTCCGAGCCCCAGTACTTC. Amino acids: CASSFSPSEPQYF. The full variable domain, completed using reference TRBV5-1 and TRBJ2-5, is KAGVTQTPRYLIKTRGQQVTLSCSPISGHRSVSWYQQTPGQGLQFLFEYFSETQRNKGNFPGRFSGRQFSNSRSEMNVSTLELGDSALYLCASSFSPSEPQYFGPGTRLLVL.

The chain combines TRBV12-3 or TRBV12-4 with TRBJ2-3; D is unresolved. V was clipped by 2 bases and J by 2 bases, with 8 bases between them. CDR3 length: 14 residues. This CDR3 reads CASSLSVATDTQYF. Written as DNA, the CDR3 is TGTGCCAGCAGTTTATCTGTGGCCACAGATACGCAGTATTTT.

The chain links TRBV11-2 to TRBJ2-4; TRBD1 matches 8 bases. The CDR3 has 15 amino acids. The germline CDR1 and CDR2 sequences are SGHAT and FQNNGV. V gave up 2 bases and J gave up 3 bases; unmatched junction bases: 3. The DNA for the CDR3 is TGTGCCAGCAGCTTACGCGGGACAGGCAAAAACATTCAGTACTTC. As protein: CASSLRGTGKNIQYF.

This clonotype has more than one count but fewer than ten. The V and J genes are TRBV7-2 and TRBJ2-5, with a possible D match to TRBD1 (5 bases). This CDR3 has 16 amino acids. V dropped 2 bases and J dropped 0 bases, with 13 bases sitting between them. From germline, CDR1 is SGHTA and CDR2 FQGNSA. This chain's CDR3 is CASSLPTGGHQETQYF. The CDR3 nucleotides are TGTGCCAGCAGCTTACCAACAGGCGGCCACCAAGAGACCCAGTACTTC.

The rearrangement uses TRBV20-1 and TRBJ1-6; unclear D gene. Germline CDR1 DFQATT, CDR2 SNEGSKA (reference sequence). The ends were cut back, 6 bases at V and 11 bases at J, with 11 bases in the middle. The CDR3 is 11 residues long. CDR3: CSAPDIAPLHF. The CDR3 DNA is TGCAGTGCCCCTGACATCGCACCCCTCCACTTT.

This clonotype came up a few times. J is TRBJ2-7 and V is TRBV21-1; the table's D call of TRBD2 was not tested on the DNA. TRBV21-1 is flagged as a pseudogene. This CDR3 comprises 15 residues. This chain's CDR3 is CASSKSPGASYEQYF. Here the CDR3 DNA reads TGTGCCAGCAGCAAAAGTCCAGGGGCCTCCTACGAGCAGTACTTC.

This chain uses TRBV20-1 with TRBJ2-5; D possibly corresponds to TRBD1 (6 bases). The CDR3 sequence is 10 residues long. CDR1 and CDR2 from the germline V gene are DFQATT and SNEGSKA (reference sequence). The CDR3 loop is CKAGAETQYF. The CDR3 nucleotides read TGCAAGGCAGGGGCGGAGACCCAGTACTTC.

The genes are TRBV4-3 and TRBJ2-4; TRBD2 agrees at 10 bases. V shed 4 bases, J shed 7 bases, and the junction held 7 bases outside the gene matches. Germline assignment: CDR1 LGHNA and CDR2 YSLEER. This CDR3 region has 15 residues. The CDR3 nucleotides read TGCGCCAGCAGCCTTACCAGGGGACTAGCGAACATTCAGTACTTC. Translated: CASSLTRGLANIQYF.

This clonotype has a handful of counts. The V and J genes are TRBV4-1 and TRBJ2-7, with 10 bases that match TRBD1. The CDR3 totals 13 residues. CDR1 is MGHRA, CDR2 YSYEKL, per germline. The J segment lost 5 bases and the V segment lost 4 bases, leaving 2 bases of the junction unmatched. CDR3 protein: CASSRDRGNEQYF. The CDR3 nucleotides read TGCGCCAGCAGCCGGGACAGGGGAAACGAGCAGTACTTC.

The chain uses TRBV12-3 or TRBV12-4 and TRBJ1-5; the D is unclear. The ends were cut back, 5 bases at V and 4 bases at J, with 9 bases in the middle. The CDR3 totals 13 residues. CDR3 residues: CASSETANQPQHF. CDR3 in DNA: TGTGCCAGCAGTGAAACAGCAAATCAGCCCCAGCATTTT.